This TCR beta chain was sequenced during a study of regulatory T cells in long-lasting Graves disease. On the study more broadly: Graves' cases, newly diagnosed, had used antithyroid drugs under 3 months.

There are a few counts of this clonotype. The CDR3 spans 16 residues. In germline, CDR1 is SEHNR, CDR2 FQNEAQ (reference sequence). Losses at the gene ends were 2 bases for V and 0 bases for J; bases not matched to a gene: 4. Regarding time point: newly diagnosed GD, antithyroid drugs for less than 3 months. From PBMCs, RNA was extracted and then used to make the TCR library. Assembly of TCR beta libraries relied on iRepertoire HTBI primers together with Arm-PCR of CDR3 regions. Each CDR3 protein is one row after TCRdb ran MiXCR on the multiplex PCR reads. In the table there are around 500,000 distinct CDR3 sequences, 13% of which are singletons. These data were also reused for a study on T cells in Graves' hyperthyroidism and ophthalmopathy. That publication notes: Stable Graves' hyperthyroidism meant no ophthalmopathy progression within 18 months.

The starting material was peripheral blood mononuclear cells (PBMCs), obtained at new diagnosis, from a patient treated with antithyroid drugs. The chain combines TRBV7-9 with TRBJ2-7, with 10 bases that match TRBD1. The sequence derives from a man aged 25 to 45 with Graves disease. CDR3 sequence: CASSLYRTGGSYEQYF. DNA for the CDR3: TGTGCCAGCAGCTTATACCGGACAGGGGGCTCCTACGAGCAGTACTTC.